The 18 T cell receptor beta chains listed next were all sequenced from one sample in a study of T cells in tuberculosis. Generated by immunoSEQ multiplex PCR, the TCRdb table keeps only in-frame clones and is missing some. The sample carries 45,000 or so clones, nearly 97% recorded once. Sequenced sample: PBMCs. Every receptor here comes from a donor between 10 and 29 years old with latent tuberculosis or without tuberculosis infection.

This CDR3 is CASSFRGNSPLHF. In nucleotides, the CDR3 is TGTGCCAGCAGCTTCAGGGGTAATTCACCCCTCCACTTT. The chain is built from TRBV7-6 and TRBJ1-6; the D gene is possibly TRBD1 (6 bases). This CDR3 region has 13 residues. Per the germline V gene, CDR1 is SGHVS and CDR2 is FNYEAQ. Trimming stripped 3 bases from V and 6 bases from J, with 6 bases between. Complete variable domain (other parts from reference TRBV7-6 and TRBJ1-6): GAGVSQSPRYKVTKRGQDVALRCDPISGHVSLYWYRQALGQGPEFLTYFNYEAQQDKSGLPNDRFSAERPEGSISTLTIQRTEQRDSAMYRCASSFRGNSPLHFGNGTRLTVT.

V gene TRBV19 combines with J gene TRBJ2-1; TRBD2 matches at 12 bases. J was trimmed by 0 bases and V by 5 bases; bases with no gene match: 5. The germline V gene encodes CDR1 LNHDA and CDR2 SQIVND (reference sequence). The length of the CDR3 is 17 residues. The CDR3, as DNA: TGTGCCAGTAGTCCGGGACTAGCGGGTCCCTCCTACAATGAGCAGTTCTTC. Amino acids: CASSPGLAGPSYNEQFF.

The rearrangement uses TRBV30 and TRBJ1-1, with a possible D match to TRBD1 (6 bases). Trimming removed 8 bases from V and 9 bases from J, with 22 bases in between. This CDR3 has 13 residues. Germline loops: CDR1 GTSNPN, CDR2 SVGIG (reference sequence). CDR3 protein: CAGRRQVNGQAFF. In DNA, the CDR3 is TGTGCCGGCCGGCGACAGGTTAACGGCCAAGCTTTCTTT.

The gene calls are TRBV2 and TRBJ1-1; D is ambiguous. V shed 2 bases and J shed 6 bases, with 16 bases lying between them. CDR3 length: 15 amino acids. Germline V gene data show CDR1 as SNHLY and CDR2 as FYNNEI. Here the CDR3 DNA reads TGTGCCAGCAGTGAAAGAGGTACAGAGGGCGCTGAAGCTTTCTTT. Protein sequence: CASSERGTEGAEAFF.

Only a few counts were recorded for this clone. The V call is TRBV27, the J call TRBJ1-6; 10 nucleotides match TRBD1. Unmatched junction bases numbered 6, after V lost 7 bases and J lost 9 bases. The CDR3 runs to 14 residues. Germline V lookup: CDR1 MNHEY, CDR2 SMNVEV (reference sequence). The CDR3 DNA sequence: TGTGCCAGCACTCAAGGGACAGGGGCTTCACCCCTCCACTTT. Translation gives CASTQGTGASPLHF.

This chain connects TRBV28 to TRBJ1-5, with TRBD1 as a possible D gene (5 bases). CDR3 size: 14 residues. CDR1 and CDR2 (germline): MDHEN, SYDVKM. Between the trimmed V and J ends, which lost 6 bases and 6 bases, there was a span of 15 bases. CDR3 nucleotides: TGTGCCAGCAGACCCATTAGGGGTAGTCAGCCCCAGCATTTT. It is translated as CASRPIRGSQPQHF.

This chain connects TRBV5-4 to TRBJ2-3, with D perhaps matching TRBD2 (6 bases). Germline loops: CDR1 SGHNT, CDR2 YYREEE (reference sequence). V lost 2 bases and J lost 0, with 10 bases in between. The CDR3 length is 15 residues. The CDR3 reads CASSFVGTSTDTQYF. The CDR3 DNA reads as TGTGCCAGCAGCTTCGTTGGGACTAGCACAGATACGCAGTATTTT.

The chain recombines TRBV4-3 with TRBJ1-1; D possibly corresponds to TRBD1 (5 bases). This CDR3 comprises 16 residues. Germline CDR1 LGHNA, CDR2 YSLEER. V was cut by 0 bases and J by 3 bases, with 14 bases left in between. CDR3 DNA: TGCGCCAGCAGCCAAGATTTAAGGGGTATGGACACTGAAGCTTTCTTT. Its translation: CASSQDLRGMDTEAFF.

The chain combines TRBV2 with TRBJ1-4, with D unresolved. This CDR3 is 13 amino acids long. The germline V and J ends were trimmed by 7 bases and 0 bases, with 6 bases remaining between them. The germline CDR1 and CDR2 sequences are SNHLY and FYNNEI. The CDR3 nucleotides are TGTGCCAGCAAGACAACAACTAATGAAAAACTGTTTTTT. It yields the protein CASKTTTNEKLFF. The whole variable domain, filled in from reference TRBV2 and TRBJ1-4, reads EPEVTQTPSHQVTQMGQEVILRCVPISNHLYFYWYRQILGQKVEFLVSFYNNEISEKSEIFDDQFSVERPDGSNFTLKIRSTKLEDSAMYFCASKTTTNEKLFFGSGTQLSVL.

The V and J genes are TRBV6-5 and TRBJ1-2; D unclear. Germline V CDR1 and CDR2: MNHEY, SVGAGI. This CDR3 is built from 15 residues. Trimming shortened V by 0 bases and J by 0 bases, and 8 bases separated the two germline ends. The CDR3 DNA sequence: TGTGCCAGCAGTTACTCGGGCACAACTAACTATGGCTACACCTTC. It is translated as CASSYSGTTNYGYTF.

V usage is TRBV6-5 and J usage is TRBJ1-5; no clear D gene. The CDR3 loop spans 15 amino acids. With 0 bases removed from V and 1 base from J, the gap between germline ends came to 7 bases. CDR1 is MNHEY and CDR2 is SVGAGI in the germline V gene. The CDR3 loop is CASSYSSVSNQPQHF. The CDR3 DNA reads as TGTGCCAGCAGTTACTCCAGTGTCAGCAATCAGCCCCAGCATTTT.

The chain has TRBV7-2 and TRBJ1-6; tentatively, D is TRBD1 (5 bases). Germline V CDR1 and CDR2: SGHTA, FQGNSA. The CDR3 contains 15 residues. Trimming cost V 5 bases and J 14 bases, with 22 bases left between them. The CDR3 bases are TGTGCCAGCAGCCCCTATCCACAGGACCTCTGGGCCCTCCACTTT. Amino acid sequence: CASSPYPQDLWALHF.

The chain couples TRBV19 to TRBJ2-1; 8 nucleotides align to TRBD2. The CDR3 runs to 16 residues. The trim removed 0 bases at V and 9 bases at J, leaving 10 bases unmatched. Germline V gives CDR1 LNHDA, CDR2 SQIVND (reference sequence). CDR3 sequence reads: CASSIELRGGQREQFF. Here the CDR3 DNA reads TGTGCCAGTAGTATAGAGCTACGGGGGGGCCAACGTGAGCAGTTCTTC.

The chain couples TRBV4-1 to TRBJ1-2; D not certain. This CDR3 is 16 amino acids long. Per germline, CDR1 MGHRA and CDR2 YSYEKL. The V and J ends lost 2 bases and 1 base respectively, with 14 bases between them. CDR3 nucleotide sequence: TGCGCCAGCAGCCAAAAAATTTTGCGTTTTAACTATGGCTACACCTTC. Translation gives CASSQKILRFNYGYTF.

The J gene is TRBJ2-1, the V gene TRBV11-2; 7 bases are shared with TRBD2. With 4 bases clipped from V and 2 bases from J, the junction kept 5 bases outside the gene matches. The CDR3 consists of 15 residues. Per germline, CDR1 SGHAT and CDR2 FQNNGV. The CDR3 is CASSSVRGAYNEQFF. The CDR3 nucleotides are TGTGCCAGCAGCTCTGTCCGGGGGGCCTACAATGAGCAGTTCTTC.

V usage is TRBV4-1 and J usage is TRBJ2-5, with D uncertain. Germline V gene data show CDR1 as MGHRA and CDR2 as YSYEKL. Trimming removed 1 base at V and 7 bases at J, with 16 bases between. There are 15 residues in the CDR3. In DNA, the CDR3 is TGCGCCAGCAGCCAAGTTCAATCGGGTGAAGGGACCCAGTACTTC. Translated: CASSQVQSGEGTQYF.

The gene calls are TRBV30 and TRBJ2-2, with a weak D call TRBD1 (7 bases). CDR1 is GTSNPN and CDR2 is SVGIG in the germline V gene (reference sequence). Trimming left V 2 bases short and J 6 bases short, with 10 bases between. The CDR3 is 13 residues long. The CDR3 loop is CAWSSRGAGELFF. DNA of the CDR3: TGTGCCTGGAGTTCCAGGGGGGCCGGGGAGCTGTTTTTT.

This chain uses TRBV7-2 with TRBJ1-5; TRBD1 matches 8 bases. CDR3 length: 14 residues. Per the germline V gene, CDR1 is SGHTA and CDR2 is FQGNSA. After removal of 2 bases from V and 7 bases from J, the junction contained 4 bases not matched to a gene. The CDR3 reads CASSLFTGGQPQHF. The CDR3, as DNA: TGTGCCAGCAGCTTATTTACAGGGGGACAGCCCCAGCATTTT.